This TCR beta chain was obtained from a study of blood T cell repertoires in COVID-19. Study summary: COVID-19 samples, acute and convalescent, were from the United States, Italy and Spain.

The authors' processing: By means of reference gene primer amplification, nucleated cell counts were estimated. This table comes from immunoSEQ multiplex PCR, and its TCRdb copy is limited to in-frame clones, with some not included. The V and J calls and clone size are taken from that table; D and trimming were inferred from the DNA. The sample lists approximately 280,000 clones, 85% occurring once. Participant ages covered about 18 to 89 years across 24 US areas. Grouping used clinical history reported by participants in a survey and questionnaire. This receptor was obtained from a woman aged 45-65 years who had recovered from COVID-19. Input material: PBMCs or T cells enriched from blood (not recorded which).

The CDR3 sequence: CASSLDRGAGSPLHF. CDR3 coding DNA: TGTGCCAGCAGCTTAGATCGGGGGGCGGGTTCACCCCTCCACTTT. The chain links TRBV7-9 to TRBJ1-6; TRBD1 is a possible D gene (6 bases). This CDR3 contains 15 residues. In germline, CDR1 is SEHNR, CDR2 FQNEAQ (reference sequence). Trimming removed 1 base from V and 9 bases from J, with 13 bases in between.